The entry below gives a single T cell receptor (beta chain) sequence along with its context. Its antigen remains unidentified. Trimming removed 7 bases at V and 0 bases at J, with 12 bases between. The CDR3 consists of 14 residues. Germline V gives CDR1 SNHLY, CDR2 FYNNEI. These data originate in a study of identifying expanded T cells in peripheral blood. TCRdb's table, derived via immunoSEQ multiplex PCR, lists solely in-frame clones and lacks some. This sample has around 90,000 clones, with approximately 89% found just once. General study points: Technical replicates showed about 1.2 changed clones; approximately 2 weeks 15 to 20; four weeks 19.

V and J are TRBV2 and TRBJ1-2; D is ambiguous. Sequencing was carried out using blood. The receptor was derived from a person aged 18-70 years in good health. The CDR3 spells CASTRTASNYGYTF. The CDR3 DNA reads TGTGCCAGCACTAGGACTGCATCTAACTATGGCTACACCTTC.